The 19 T cell receptor beta chains below come from one sample, sequenced in a study of T cells in Graves' hyperthyroidism and ophthalmopathy. Amplification targeted TCR beta CDR3 regions from RNA transcripts. When the TCR CDR3 underwent first-round RT-PCR, the HTBI primer set was used. TCRdb reanalysed the multiplex PCR reads using MiXCR and keeps one entry per CDR3 protein. The sample consists of about 600,000 distinct CDR3 sequences, 13% to 15% of them appearing once. The sequenced sample consisted of blood. Receptors originate from a woman in her 50s with Graves' ophthalmopathy.

This clonotype showed up many times. This chain joins TRBV7-2 and TRBJ2-3, with 11 bases matching TRBD2. CDR3 length: 18 amino acids. The germline V gene has CDR1 SGHTA and CDR2 FQGNSA. After removal of 6 bases from V and 4 bases from J, the junction contained 15 bases not matched to a gene. The CDR3 coding sequence is TGTGCCAGCAGTGCTAGCGGGAGGTCCTTATGGGGGCCAGATACGCAGTATTTT. Protein: CASSASGRSLWGPDTQYF.

The chain has TRBV10-3 and TRBJ2-1, with a tentative D call TRBD2 (6 bases). V was trimmed by 0 bases and J by 5 bases, leaving 17 bases between them. Germline V gene lookup returns CDR1 ENHRY and CDR2 SYGVKD. The length of the CDR3 is 17 residues. CDR3 amino acids: CAISESTRESWNNEQFF. Here the CDR3 DNA reads TGTGCCATCAGTGAGTCGACACGGGAGAGCTGGAACAATGAGCAGTTCTTC.

J is TRBJ2-3 and V is TRBV19; D may match TRBD1 or TRBD2 (5 bases each). Germline lookup yields CDR1 LNHDA and CDR2 SQIVND (reference sequence). V was cut by 10 bases and J by 4 bases, with 15 bases left in between. The CDR3 totals 13 residues. The CDR3 is CAIGTPPADTQYF. CDR3 nucleotides: TGTGCCATCGGGACCCCACCAGCAGATACGCAGTATTTT.

This clonotype has more than one count but fewer than ten. The chain carries TRBV9 and TRBJ2-1, with 15 bases identical to TRBD2. Germline-derived CDR1 and CDR2 are SGDLS and YYNGEE. V shed 0 bases, J shed 2 bases, and the junction held 3 bases outside the gene matches. The CDR3 is 18 amino acids. The CDR3 coding sequence is TGTGCCAGCAGCGTAGGGGGACTAGCGGGAGGTACCTACAATGAGCAGTTCTTC. This translates into CASSVGGLAGGTYNEQFF.

Of note for this clonotype: The DNA is left out, because the CDR3 cannot be placed on it with certainty; the CDR3 is given as TCRdb lists it. V gene TRBV13 combines with J gene TRBJ2-7; no DNA check was done on the table's D call, TRBD1. The CDR3 totals 19 residues, both ends included. Germline CDR1 reads PRHDT; CDR2 reads FYEKMQ (reference sequence). This chain's CDR3 is CASSIYLCSVVRGTYEQYF.

This clonotype was recorded at least ten times. The chain recombines TRBV28 with TRBJ2-1, with D possibly being TRBD2 (5 bases). V gave up 8 bases and J gave up 10 bases, with 12 bases separating them. The CDR3 totals 11 residues. Per the germline V gene, CDR1 is MDHEN and CDR2 is SYDVKM. The CDR3 DNA reads as TGTGCCAGCCGGTCTGGAGGAGAGCAGTTCTTC. This translates into CASRSGGEQFF.

This clonotype was picked up a small number of times. This chain joins TRBV10-3 and TRBJ1-4, with TRBD1 matching over 7 bases. The CDR3 loop spans 14 amino acids. Trimming took 5 bases from V and 5 from J; bases not matched to a gene: 5. Germline V lookup: CDR1 ENHRY, CDR2 SYGVKD. The CDR3 nucleotides are TGTGCCATCAGTAGGGACAGCCAAAATGAAAAACTGTTTTTT. This codes for CAISRDSQNEKLFF.

The chain uses TRBV12-3 or TRBV12-4 and TRBJ2-2, with TRBD2 matching over 8 bases. With 1 base clipped from V and 6 bases from J, the junction kept 7 bases outside the gene matches. The CDR3 consists of 16 residues. The CDR3 loop is CASSLGLAGFSGELFF. In DNA form, the CDR3 reads TGTGCCAGCAGTTTAGGGTTAGCGGGGTTTTCCGGGGAGCTGTTTTTT.

The genes are TRBV5-4 and TRBJ2-7; D gene ambiguous. CDR3 length: 16 amino acids. The germline gives CDR1 SGHNT, CDR2 YYREEE (reference sequence). With 2 bases removed from V and 1 base from J, the gap between germline ends came to 16 bases. As DNA, the CDR3 is TGTGCCAGCAGCTTTACCACCGCGACGCCATCCTACGAGCAGTACTTC. Residues: CASSFTTATPSYEQYF.

This clonotype was seen more than once but under ten times. The V call is TRBV15, the J call TRBJ2-7; D may be TRBD2 (6 bases). The length of the CDR3 is 14 residues. V dropped 1 base and J dropped 4 bases, with 11 bases sitting between them. Germline lookup yields CDR1 LNHNV and CDR2 YYDKDF (reference sequence). CDR3 sequence reads: CATSRVLGGYEQYF. CDR3 DNA sequence: TGTGCCACCAGCAGAGTCCTCGGGGGATACGAGCAGTACTTC.

This clonotype showed up many times. V usage is TRBV12-5 and J usage is TRBJ2-7, with 9 nucleotides matching TRBD2. V lost 2 bases, J lost 1 base, and 9 bases stayed unmatched. The CDR3 spans 17 residues. CDR1 is LGHNT, CDR2 FRNRAP, per germline. The CDR3 sequence is CASGLFPSGIESYEQYF. Written as DNA, the CDR3 is TGTGCTAGTGGTTTGTTCCCTAGCGGGATCGAATCCTACGAGCAGTACTTC.

In the case of this clonotype: A much larger clone differs from this one at a single base, so this may be a read error. The rearrangement joins TRBV12-3 or TRBV12-4 to TRBJ1-1; TRBD1 is a possible D gene (5 bases). The CDR3 is 15 amino acids. DNA for the CDR3: TGTGCCAGCAGTTTAGCGGGGGTAGGGAACACTGACGCTTTCTTT. It encodes CASSLAGVGNTDAFF.

This clonotype was observed at least ten times. V gene TRBV20-1 combines with J gene TRBJ1-2, with 7 bases aligning to TRBD1. The CDR3 is 13 amino acids. Germline-derived CDR1 and CDR2 are DFQATT and SNEGSKA (reference sequence). Trimming removed 0 bases from V and 5 bases from J; junction bases left unmatched: 3. The CDR3, as DNA: TGCAGTGCTAGAGACGACAGGGAGTATGGCTACACCTTC. It is translated as CSARDDREYGYTF.

This clonotype was recorded many times. The chain carries TRBV7-2 and TRBJ2-3, with D possibly being TRBD2 (5 bases). There are 15 residues in the CDR3. Germline assignment: CDR1 SGHTA and CDR2 FQGNSA. Between the trimmed V and J ends, which lost 4 bases and 3 bases, there was a span of 14 bases. The CDR3 sequence is CASSSHGLETDTQYF. The DNA of the CDR3 is TGTGCCAGCAGCTCCCACGGACTGGAAACAGATACGCAGTATTTT.

Turning to this clonotype: A single base separates this from a much larger clone, so it may be a read error. The chain uses TRBV20-1 and TRBJ2-7; 12 bases match TRBD1. The CDR3 runs 14 residues. Germline assignment: CDR1 DFQATT and CDR2 SNEGSKA (reference sequence). The CDR3 sequence is CNAGPGTGGGEQYF. The CDR3 bases are TGCAATGCTGGCCCCGGGACAGGGGGCGGCGAGCAGTACTTC.

Points on this clonotype: A much larger clone differs by one base, so this may be a read error. This chain connects TRBV6-1 to TRBJ2-7, with 9 bases that match TRBD1. The tail of the sequence fits TRBJ2-1 better, so the J call may be wrong. CDR1 is MNHNS, CDR2 SASEGT, per germline. This CDR3 is 14 amino acids long. This CDR3 reads CASRTPGQGYEQFF. The CDR3 nucleotides are TGTGCCAGCAGAACCCCGGGACAGGGCTACGAGCAGTTCTTC.

This clonotype was recorded a few times. The chain links TRBV6-1 to TRBJ1-3; D unclear. V lost 5 bases, J lost 4 bases, and 6 bases lay in between. This CDR3 is built from 12 residues. Looked up from germline, CDR1 is MNHNS and CDR2 is SASEGT. This chain's CDR3 is CASSPRGNTIYF. CDR3 nucleotide sequence: TGTGCCAGCAGTCCGCGCGGAAACACCATATATTTT.

The chain links TRBV5-1 to TRBJ1-6, with D possibly being TRBD1 (6 bases). The CDR3 loop spans 16 amino acids. The germline V gene encodes CDR1 SGHRS and CDR2 YFSETQ. Trimming stripped 0 bases from V and 9 bases from J, with 16 bases between. CDR3 DNA sequence: TGCGCCAGCAGCTTGGTCGGAAGAGGGGGAGTTTCACCCCTCCACTTT. Translating gives CASSLVGRGGVSPLHF.

This chain connects TRBV11-2 to TRBJ2-5, with D unresolved. The germline V gene encodes CDR1 SGHAT and CDR2 FQNNGV. The CDR3 is 14 amino acids. V was cut by 6 bases and J by 5 bases, with 16 bases left in between. The CDR3 loop reads CASRLDHIEETQYF. The CDR3 nucleotides are TGTGCCAGCAGATTGGACCACATAGAGGAGACCCAGTACTTC.